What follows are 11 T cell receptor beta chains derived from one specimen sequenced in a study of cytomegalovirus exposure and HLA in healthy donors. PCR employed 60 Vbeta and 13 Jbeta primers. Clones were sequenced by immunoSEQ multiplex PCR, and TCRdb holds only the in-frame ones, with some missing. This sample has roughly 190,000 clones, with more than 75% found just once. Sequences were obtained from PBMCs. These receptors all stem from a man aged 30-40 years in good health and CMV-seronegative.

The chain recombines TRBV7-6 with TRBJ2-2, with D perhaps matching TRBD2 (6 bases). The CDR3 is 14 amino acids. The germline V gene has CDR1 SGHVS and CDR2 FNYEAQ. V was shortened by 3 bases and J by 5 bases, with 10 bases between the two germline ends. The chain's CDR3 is CASSFRGKTGELFF. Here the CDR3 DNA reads TGTGCCAGCAGCTTCCGGGGGAAGACCGGGGAGCTGTTTTTT. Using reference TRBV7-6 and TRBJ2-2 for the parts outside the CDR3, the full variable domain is GAGVSQSPRYKVTKRGQDVALRCDPISGHVSLYWYRQALGQGPEFLTYFNYEAQQDKSGLPNDRFSAERPEGSISTLTIQRTEQRDSAMYRCASSFRGKTGELFFGEGSRLTVL.

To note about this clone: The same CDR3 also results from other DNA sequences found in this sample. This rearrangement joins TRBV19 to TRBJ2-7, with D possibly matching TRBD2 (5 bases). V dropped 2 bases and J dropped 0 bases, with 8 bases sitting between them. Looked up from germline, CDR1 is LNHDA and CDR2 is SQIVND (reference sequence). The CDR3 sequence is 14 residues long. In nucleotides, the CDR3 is TGTGCCAGTAGTATATCGGGGAGCTCCTACGAGCAGTACTTC. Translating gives CASSISGSSYEQYF.

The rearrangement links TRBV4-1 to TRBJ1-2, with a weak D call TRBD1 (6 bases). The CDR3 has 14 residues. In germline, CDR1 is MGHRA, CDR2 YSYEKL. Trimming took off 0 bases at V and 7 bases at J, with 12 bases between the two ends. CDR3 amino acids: CASSQDQGQGGYTF. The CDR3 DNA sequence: TGCGCCAGCAGCCAAGACCAGGGGCAGGGTGGCTACACCTTC.

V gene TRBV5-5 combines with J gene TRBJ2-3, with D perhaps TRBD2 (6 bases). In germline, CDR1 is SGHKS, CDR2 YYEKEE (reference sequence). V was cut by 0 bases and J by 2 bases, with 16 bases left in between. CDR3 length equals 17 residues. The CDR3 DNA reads TGTGCCAGCAGCTTGGTAGCAGGGACTGATTCCACAGATACGCAGTATTTT. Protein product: CASSLVAGTDSTDTQYF.

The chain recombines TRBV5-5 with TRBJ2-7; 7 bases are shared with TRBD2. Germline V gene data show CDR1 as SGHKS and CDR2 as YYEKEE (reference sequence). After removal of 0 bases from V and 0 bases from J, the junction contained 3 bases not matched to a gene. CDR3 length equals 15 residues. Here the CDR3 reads CASSLELASSYEQYF. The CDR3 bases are TGTGCCAGCAGCTTGGAACTAGCGAGCTCCTACGAGCAGTACTTC. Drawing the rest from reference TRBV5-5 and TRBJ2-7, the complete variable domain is DAGVTQSPTHLIKTRGQQVTLRCSPISGHKSVSWYQQVLGQGPQFIFQYYEKEERGRGNFPDRFSARQFPNYSSELNVNALLLGDSALYLCASSLELASSYEQYFGPGTRLTVT.

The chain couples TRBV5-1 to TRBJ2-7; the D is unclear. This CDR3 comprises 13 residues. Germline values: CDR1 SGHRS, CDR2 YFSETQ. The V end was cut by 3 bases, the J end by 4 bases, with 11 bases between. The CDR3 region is CASSSPPRYEQYF. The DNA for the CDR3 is TGCGCCAGCAGCTCCCCCCCTAGGTACGAGCAGTACTTC.

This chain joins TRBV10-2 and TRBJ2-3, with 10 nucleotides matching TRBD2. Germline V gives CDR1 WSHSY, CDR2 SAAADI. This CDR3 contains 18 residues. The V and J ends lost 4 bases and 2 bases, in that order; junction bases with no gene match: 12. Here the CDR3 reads CASSASAGGETITDTQYF. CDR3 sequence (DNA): TGCGCCAGCAGTGCCTCAGCGGGGGGGGAAACAATCACAGATACGCAGTATTTT.

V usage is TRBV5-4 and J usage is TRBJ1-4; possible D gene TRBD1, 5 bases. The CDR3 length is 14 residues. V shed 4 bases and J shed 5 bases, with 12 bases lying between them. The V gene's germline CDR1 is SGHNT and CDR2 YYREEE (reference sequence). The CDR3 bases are TGTGCCAGCAGCCCCGGGACTCAAAATGAAAAACTGTTTTTT. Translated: CASSPGTQNEKLFF.

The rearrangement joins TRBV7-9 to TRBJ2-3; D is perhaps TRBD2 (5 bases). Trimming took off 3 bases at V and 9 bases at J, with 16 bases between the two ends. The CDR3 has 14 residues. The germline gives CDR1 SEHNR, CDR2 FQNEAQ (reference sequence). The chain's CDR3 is CASSFVQAPGTQYF. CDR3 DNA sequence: TGTGCCAGCAGCTTTGTCCAGGCCCCGGGGACGCAGTATTTT.

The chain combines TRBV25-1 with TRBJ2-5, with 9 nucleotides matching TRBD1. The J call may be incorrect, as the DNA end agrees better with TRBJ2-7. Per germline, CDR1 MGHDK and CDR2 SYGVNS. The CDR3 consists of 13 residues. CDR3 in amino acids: CASLDRGAYEQYF. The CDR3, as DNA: TGTGCCAGCCTGGACAGGGGAGCGTACGAGCAGTACTTC.

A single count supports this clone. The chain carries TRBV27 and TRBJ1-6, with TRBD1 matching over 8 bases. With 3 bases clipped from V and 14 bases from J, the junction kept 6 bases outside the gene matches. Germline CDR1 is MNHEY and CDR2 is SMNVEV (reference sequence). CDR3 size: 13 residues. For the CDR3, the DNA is TGTGCCAGCAGTTTCGTCAGGGGGCCGACCCTCCACTTT. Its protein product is CASSFVRGPTLHF.